Sequencing of this T cell receptor beta chain was carried out in a study of breast tumors, draining lymph nodes, adjacent tissues. General observations from the study: That most tumor T cells come from lymph nodes remained unproven. Tumor repertoires ranked between lymph nodes and nontumor tissue in diversity, with V and J gene preferences.

TCRdb re-called the multiplex PCR reads with MiXCR, one entry per CDR3 protein. The data hold tens of thousands of distinct CDR3 sequences, with roughly 55% observed a single time. This clonotype is medium-sized in the sample. Its antigen remains unknown. This clonotype originated in a female donor with breast cancer. Some clones in this sample may be carry-over from other donors' samples. Material for sequencing was breast tumor tissue.

The DNA of the CDR3 is TGTGCCAGCAGCCAGTATAAGGACGCCAATGGCTACACCTTC. This translates into CASSQYKDANGYTF. The chain combines TRBV14 with TRBJ1-2; D is unclear. The V gene's germline CDR1 is SGHDN and CDR2 FVKESK. V was pared by 3 bases and J by 6 bases, with 14 bases between. The CDR3 consists of 14 residues.